One sample yielded the 8 T cell receptor beta chains listed below, sequenced in a study of cytomegalovirus exposure and HLA in healthy donors. The PCR made use of 60 Vbeta and 13 Jbeta primers. Using immunoSEQ multiplex PCR, the repertoire was profiled, and TCRdb retains in-frame clones only, with some absent. The sample holds 90,000 to 100,000 clones; around 9.6% are singletons and the top ten take 4.5% to 6.5%. The sequenced sample was PBMCs. Every receptor here comes from a middle-aged man in good health and CMV-seropositive.

The genes are TRBV28 and TRBJ1-5; tentatively, D is TRBD1 (6 bases). The germline CDR1 and CDR2 sequences are MDHEN and SYDVKM. The length of the CDR3 is 16 residues. V lost 8 bases, J lost 0 bases, and 17 bases lay in between. This chain's CDR3 is CASQGGHPLSNQPQHF. For the CDR3, the DNA is TGTGCCAGCCAAGGGGGACACCCCCTTAGCAATCAGCCCCAGCATTTT.

J is TRBJ1-1 and V is TRBV7-9; no definite D call. The CDR3 totals 11 residues. The V gene lost 7 bases and the J gene lost 5 bases, with 8 bases spanning the gap. The germline gives CDR1 SEHNR, CDR2 FQNEAQ (reference sequence). CDR3 residues: CASNPRTEAFF. The CDR3 coding sequence is TGTGCCAGCAATCCGCGGACTGAAGCTTTCTTT.

The gene calls are TRBV2 and TRBJ1-1; possible D gene TRBD1, 5 bases. Trimming left V 11 bases short and J 4 bases short, with 11 bases between. Germline V CDR1 and CDR2: SNHLY, FYNNEI. This CDR3 region has 11 residues. The CDR3 region has the DNA TGTGCCCTCAGGGTGAGCACTGAAGCTTTCTTT. Its protein product is CALRVSTEAFF.

The rearrangement joins TRBV6-5 to TRBJ1-1, with D unclear. V was shortened by 5 bases and J by 5 bases, with 9 bases between the two germline ends. The V gene's germline CDR1 is MNHEY and CDR2 SVGAGI. The CDR3 spans 12 residues. The CDR3 spells CASSPEGTEAFF. The CDR3 DNA follows: TGTGCCAGCAGTCCCGAGGGAACTGAAGCTTTCTTT.

The chain couples TRBV28 to TRBJ2-7; D is possibly TRBD2 (6 bases). Germline V gene data show CDR1 as MDHEN and CDR2 as SYDVKM. V lost 5 bases and J 3 bases, leaving 14 bases between the germline ends. The CDR3 sequence is 14 residues long. CDR3 coding DNA: TGTGCCAGCAGTCCGCAGTGGAGGGACTACGAGCAGTACTTC. It specifies CASSPQWRDYEQYF.

The chain couples TRBV10-3 to TRBJ2-5, with D unresolved. The CDR3 is made up of 11 amino acids. Germline V gene sequence: CDR1 ENHRY, CDR2 SYGVKD. V was cut by 6 bases and J by 2 bases, with 4 bases left in between. CDR3: CAIRQQETQYF. Here the CDR3 DNA reads TGTGCCATCAGGCAGCAAGAGACCCAGTACTTC.

The chain carries TRBV30 and TRBJ1-2, with 7 bases matching TRBD1. Germline trimming cut 2 bases from V and 2 bases from J; bases unmatched to any gene: 14. The CDR3 loop spans 17 amino acids. Germline-derived CDR1 and CDR2 are GTSNPN and SVGIG (reference sequence). The CDR3 protein is CAWSPRRLGTANYGYTF. In DNA, the CDR3 is TGTGCCTGGAGTCCGAGAAGACTGGGGACAGCGAACTATGGCTACACCTTC.

This clone was found a few times. The V gene is TRBV28, the J gene TRBJ2-7; maybe TRBD1 (5 bases). Between the trimmed V and J ends, which lost 6 bases and 2 bases, there was a span of 23 bases. Germline assignment: CDR1 MDHEN and CDR2 SYDVKM. CDR3 length: 17 residues. The CDR3 DNA follows: TGTGCCAGCAGCAAAATTGACACAGGACGTTTTACCTACGAGCAGTACTTC. Its translation: CASSKIDTGRFTYEQYF.